One and the same sample provided the 2 T cell receptor beta chains below, sequenced in a study of beta chain features in type 1 diabetes. cDNA synthesis used the whole RNA isolate, giving expressed TCRB sequences. The table came from immunoSEQ multiplex PCR; TCRdb's copy has only in-frame clones and leaves some out. Among fewer than 400,000 clones listed, around 8% were seen once. Sequencing was done on a sample of central memory CD4+ T cells from blood. These receptors were taken from a woman aged 18-30 years in good health.

V usage is TRBV11-2 and J usage is TRBJ2-7, with D uncertain. CDR3 length: 15 residues. V lost 1 base and J 4 bases, leaving 14 bases between the germline ends. Germline V gene data show CDR1 as SGHAT and CDR2 as FQNNGV. CDR3 nucleotide sequence: TGTGCCAGCAGCTTAGTATCACAGAGTGTGTACGAGCAGTACTTC. It yields the protein CASSLVSQSVYEQYF.

The rearrangement uses TRBV4-2 and TRBJ2-1; 7 bases are shared with TRBD2. CDR3 length: 16 amino acids. Germline CDR1 LGHNA, CDR2 YNFKEQ. Trimming took 0 bases from V and 9 from J; bases not matched to a gene: 11. The CDR3 region is CASSQDQNGRLVEQFF. Written as DNA, the CDR3 is TGTGCCAGCAGCCAAGATCAAAACGGGAGGTTGGTTGAGCAGTTCTTC.